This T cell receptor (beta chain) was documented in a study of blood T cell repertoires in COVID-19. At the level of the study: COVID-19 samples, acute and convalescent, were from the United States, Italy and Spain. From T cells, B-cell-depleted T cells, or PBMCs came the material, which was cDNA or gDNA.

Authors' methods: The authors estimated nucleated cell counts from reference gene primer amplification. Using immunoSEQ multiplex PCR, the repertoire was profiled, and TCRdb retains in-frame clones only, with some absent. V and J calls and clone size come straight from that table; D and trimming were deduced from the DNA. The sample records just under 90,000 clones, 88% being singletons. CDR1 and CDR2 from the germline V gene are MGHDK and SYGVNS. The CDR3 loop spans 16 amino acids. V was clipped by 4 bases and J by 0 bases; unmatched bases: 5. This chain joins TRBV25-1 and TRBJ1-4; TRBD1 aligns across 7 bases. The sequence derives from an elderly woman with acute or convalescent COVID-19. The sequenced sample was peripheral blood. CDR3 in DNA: TGTGCCAGCAGTGCACAGGGGCGGACAACTAATGAAAAACTGTTTTTT. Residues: CASSAQGRTTNEKLFF.